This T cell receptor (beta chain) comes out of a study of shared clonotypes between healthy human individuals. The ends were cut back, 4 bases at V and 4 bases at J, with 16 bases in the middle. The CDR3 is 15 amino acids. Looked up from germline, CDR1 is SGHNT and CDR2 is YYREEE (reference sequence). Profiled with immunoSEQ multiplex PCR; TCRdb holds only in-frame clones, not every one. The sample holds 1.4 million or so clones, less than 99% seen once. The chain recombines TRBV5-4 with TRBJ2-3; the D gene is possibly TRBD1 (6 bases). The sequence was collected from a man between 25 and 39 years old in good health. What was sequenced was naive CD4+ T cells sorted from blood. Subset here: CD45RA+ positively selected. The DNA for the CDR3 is TGTGCCAGCAGCCCCAGGGGTCGAGCAGCAGATACGCAGTATTTT. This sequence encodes CASSPRGRAADTQYF.